This entry concerns a single TCR beta chain. The target antigen is unknown. The length of the CDR3 is 15 residues. Germline assignment: CDR1 MDHEN and CDR2 SYDVKM. The V and J ends lost 5 bases and 8 bases respectively, with 21 bases between them. The sample belongs to a study of blood T cells in healthy people across ages. Findings of the study overall: It was held that the diversity estimates obtained from one million T cells were underestimates.

Combining a sample-barcoded 5' primer with a J-beta primer mix, a second PCR ran for 7 to 11 cycles. Carrying 12 random nucleotides, a template-switch adaptor labeled each individual cDNA molecule. TCRdb called the 5' RACE reads again in MiXCR, with one record for every CDR3 protein. The table records over 600,000 distinct CDR3 sequences, 56% of them present only once. The chain combines TRBV28 with TRBJ1-2; D is perhaps TRBD1 (5 bases). This receptor was identified in a man in his forties in good health. Input material: blood. For the CDR3, the DNA is TGTGCCAGCAGTCTTCGGACATCCATCACGGGGGGCTACACCTTC. Amino acid sequence: CASSLRTSITGGYTF.